Below, 29 T cell receptor beta chains from the same sample are listed, as sequenced in a study of blood T cell repertoires in COVID-19. Sequencing used immunoSEQ multiplex PCR; TCRdb keeps in-frame clones, though not all of them. The profile shows under 200,000 clones, approximately 82% of them singletons. The sequenced sample consisted of PBMCs or T cells enriched from blood (not recorded which). The receptors come from a woman between 50 and 59 years old who had recovered from COVID-19.

The chain combines TRBV9 with TRBJ2-1; 10 bases line up with TRBD1. CDR1 and CDR2 from the germline V gene are SGDLS and YYNGEE. The CDR3 sequence is 15 residues long. Trimming removed 3 bases from V and 8 bases from J; junction bases left unmatched: 8. The CDR3 loop is CASSARPDRGYEQFF. The CDR3 DNA sequence: TGTGCCAGCAGCGCGCGCCCGGACAGGGGGTATGAGCAGTTCTTC. Together with reference TRBV9 and TRBJ2-1, the CDR3 gives the full variable domain: DSGVTQTPKHLITATGQRVTLRCSPRSGDLSVYWYQQSLDQGLQFLIQYYNGEERAKGNILERFSAQQFPDLHSELNLSSLELGDSALYFCASSARPDRGYEQFFGPGTRLTVL.

J is TRBJ2-4 and V is TRBV19; unclear D gene. Deletions cut 8 bases from V and 0 bases from J, with 8 bases between. The CDR3 covers 13 residues. Germline-derived CDR1 and CDR2 are LNHDA and SQIVND (reference sequence). The CDR3 protein is CASATIAKNIQYF. Here the CDR3 DNA reads TGTGCCAGTGCCACTATAGCCAAAAACATTCAGTACTTC.

The chain joins TRBV28 to TRBJ1-4; the D gene is possibly TRBD1 (6 bases). V was clipped by 3 bases and J by 5 bases, with 16 bases between them. Per the germline V gene, CDR1 is MDHEN and CDR2 is SYDVKM. CDR3 length equals 16 residues. The CDR3 here is CASSFTGSGPNEKLFF. The CDR3 region has the DNA TGTGCCAGCAGTTTTACAGGGTCTGGCCCGAATGAAAAACTGTTTTTT.

The genes are TRBV28 and TRBJ2-1, with no clear D. The ends were cut back, 2 bases at V and 6 bases at J, with 5 bases in the middle. This CDR3 contains 12 residues. Germline V gene sequence: CDR1 MDHEN, CDR2 SYDVKM. CDR3 sequence: CASSLVRNEQFF. The CDR3 DNA reads TGTGCCAGCAGTTTAGTGCGCAATGAGCAGTTCTTC.

The chain recombines TRBV6-1 with TRBJ2-4; D may be TRBD1 (5 bases). The CDR3 spans 15 residues. Trimming removed 1 base at V and 2 bases at J, with 9 bases between. CDR1 is MNHNS, CDR2 SASEGT, per germline. In nucleotides, the CDR3 is TGTGCCAGCAGTGAAGGGGGCTGGCCCAAAAACATTCAGTACTTC. Protein sequence: CASSEGGWPKNIQYF.

V is TRBV6-5 and J is TRBJ1-1; 7 bases line up with TRBD1. CDR1 MNHEY and CDR2 SVGAGI come from the germline V gene. V lost 6 bases and J lost 0; bases outside the gene matches: 7. CDR3 length: 15 residues. The DNA for the CDR3 is TGTGCCAGCAGACGGACCGGGACAGTGAACACTGAAGCTTTCTTT. This translates into CASRRTGTVNTEAFF.

The V gene is TRBV28, the J gene TRBJ1-3, with D possibly being TRBD1 (6 bases). Germline CDR1 and CDR2: MDHEN and SYDVKM. The germline V and J ends were trimmed by 5 bases and 8 bases, with 19 bases remaining between them. The CDR3 extends over 15 amino acids. CDR3: CASSASGTSGDTIYF. In DNA form, the CDR3 reads TGTGCCAGCAGTGCCTCCGGGACATCAGGAGACACCATATATTTT. Full variable domain (remainder filled in from reference TRBV28 and TRBJ1-3): DVKVTQSSRYLVKRTGEKVFLECVQDMDHENMFWYRQDPGLGLRLIYFSYDVKMKEKGDIPEGYSVSREKKERFSLILESASTNQTSMYLCASSASGTSGDTIYFGEGSWLTVV.

This chain links TRBV7-9 with TRBJ1-6; D remains ambiguous. The germline CDR1 and CDR2 sequences are SEHNR and FQNEAQ (reference sequence). Trimming left V 4 bases short and J 7 bases short, with 11 bases between. CDR3 size: 14 residues. CDR3 DNA: TGTGCCAGCAGCTCAGGCCAGGCCAATTCACCCCTCCACTTT. Translating gives CASSSGQANSPLHF.

A few counts support this clone. V and J are TRBV7-2 and TRBJ1-2, with TRBD1 matching 10 bases. The length of the CDR3 is 14 residues. CDR1 SGHTA and CDR2 FQGNSA come from the germline V gene. J gave up 4 bases and V 5 bases, and 4 bases lay outside the gene matches. The CDR3 sequence: CASSPGQGPYGYTF. The CDR3 nucleotides read TGTGCCAGCAGCCCGGGACAGGGGCCCTATGGCTACACCTTC.

The chain combines TRBV5-1 with TRBJ1-1; TRBD1 aligns across 9 bases. CDR1 is SGHRS and CDR2 is YFSETQ in the germline V gene. CDR3 length equals 15 residues. Unmatched junction bases numbered 8, after V lost 3 bases and J lost 5 bases. CDR3 residues: CASSSFGTGMTEAFF. For the CDR3, the DNA is TGCGCCAGCAGCTCCTTCGGGACAGGGATGACTGAAGCTTTCTTT. Drawing the rest from reference TRBV5-1 and TRBJ1-1, the complete variable domain is KAGVTQTPRYLIKTRGQQVTLSCSPISGHRSVSWYQQTPGQGLQFLFEYFSETQRNKGNFPGRFSGRQFSNSRSEMNVSTLELGDSALYLCASSSFGTGMTEAFFGQGTRLTVV.

The CDR3 region is CASSPKPLPTSGVNNEQFF. In nucleotides, the CDR3 is TGTGCCAGCAGCCCGAAACCACTACCGACTAGCGGGGTAAACAATGAGCAGTTCTTC. This rearrangement joins TRBV5-4 to TRBJ2-1, with 11 bases that match TRBD2. Germline V gene lookup returns CDR1 SGHNT and CDR2 YYREEE (reference sequence). The length of the CDR3 is 19 residues. Trimming cost V 4 bases and J 5 bases; bases outside gene matches: 17. Full variable domain (missing parts from reference TRBV5-4 and TRBJ2-1): ETGVTQSPTHLIKTRGQQVTLRCSSQSGHNTVSWYQQALGQGPQFIFQYYREEENGRGNFPPRFSGLQFPNYSSELNVNALELDDSALYLCASSPKPLPTSGVNNEQFFGPGTRLTVL.

The gene calls are TRBV28 and TRBJ1-1; a weak D match, TRBD1 (6 bases). Trimming took 7 bases from V and 5 from J, leaving 14 bases between them. The germline V gene encodes CDR1 MDHEN and CDR2 SYDVKM. This CDR3 contains 13 residues. Written as DNA, the CDR3 is TGTGCCAGCAAGCGGGGGCTTATGACTGAAGCTTTCTTT. Its translation: CASKRGLMTEAFF.

V and J are TRBV6-1 and TRBJ1-1; D remains ambiguous. Between the trimmed V and J ends, which lost 3 bases and 10 bases, there was a span of 12 bases. This CDR3 has 12 residues. The germline gives CDR1 MNHNS, CDR2 SASEGT. The DNA for the CDR3 is TGTGCCAGCAGTGATTTCACCAGAGGAGCTTTCTTT. Its translation is CASSDFTRGAFF.

The rearrangement joins TRBV3-1 (or the pseudogene TRBV3-2) to TRBJ2-3; no reliable D call. This CDR3 has 13 residues. CDR1 LGHDT and CDR2 YNNKEL come from the germline V gene (reference sequence). The ends were cut back, 1 base at V and 2 bases at J, with 4 bases in the middle. CDR3 DNA: TGTGCCAGCAGCCAAGTCATCACAGATACGCAGTATTTT. Translating gives CASSQVITDTQYF.

This chain links TRBV28 with TRBJ1-6; 11 nucleotides line up with TRBD1. CDR1 MDHEN and CDR2 SYDVKM come from the germline V gene. V trimming: 5 bases; J trimming: 9 bases; junction bases outside the gene matches: 12. The CDR3 loop spans 17 amino acids. The CDR3 here is CASSPPGQGVSSSPLHF. The CDR3 DNA reads TGTGCCAGCAGTCCTCCGGGACAGGGGGTTTCGAGTTCACCCCTCCACTTT. Full variable domain (remainder filled in from reference TRBV28 and TRBJ1-6): DVKVTQSSRYLVKRTGEKVFLECVQDMDHENMFWYRQDPGLGLRLIYFSYDVKMKEKGDIPEGYSVSREKKERFSLILESASTNQTSMYLCASSPPGQGVSSSPLHFGNGTRLTVT.

The genes are TRBV5-6 and TRBJ2-3, with TRBD1 as a possible D gene (6 bases). The germline V and J ends were trimmed by 1 base and 2 bases, with 14 bases remaining between them. Germline V CDR1 and CDR2: SGHDT, YYEEEE. This CDR3 contains 16 residues. CDR3 in amino acids: CASSLMGAISTDTQYF. CDR3 DNA sequence: TGTGCCAGCAGCTTGATGGGGGCTATTTCCACAGATACGCAGTATTTT.

The rearrangement links TRBV19 to TRBJ2-1; no clear D gene. The CDR3 length is 16 residues. From germline, CDR1 is LNHDA and CDR2 SQIVND (reference sequence). V gave up 6 bases and J gave up 6 bases, with 21 bases separating them. As DNA, the CDR3 is TGTGCCAGTAGCGCGGCTAGAGCTCGCCGTTTCAATGAGCAGTTCTTC. This sequence encodes CASSAARARRFNEQFF.

This clone has more than one count but fewer than ten. The chain recombines TRBV19 with TRBJ1-6; D gene uncertain. The CDR3 length is 13 residues. Germline CDR1 is LNHDA and CDR2 is SQIVND (reference sequence). V was clipped by 8 bases and J by 4 bases, with 9 bases between them. CDR3: CASADSYNSPLHF. Written as DNA, the CDR3 is TGTGCCAGTGCGGACTCTTATAATTCACCCCTCCACTTT.

The V and J genes are TRBV5-8 and TRBJ1-5; 7 bases are a match to TRBD1. The ends lost 0 bases at V and 3 bases at J; junction bases unmatched: 3. The CDR3 runs 15 residues. Germline CDR1 is SGHTS and CDR2 is YDEGEE. CDR3 region: CASSLATGDNQPQHF. As DNA, the CDR3 is TGTGCCAGCAGCTTGGCTACAGGGGACAATCAGCCCCAGCATTTT.

This chain connects TRBV29-1 to TRBJ1-4; D unclear. Germline assignment: CDR1 SQVTM and CDR2 ANQGSEA. V was pared by 4 bases and J by 7 bases, with 7 bases between. The CDR3 runs to 11 residues. The CDR3: CSVVSGEKLFF. The CDR3 DNA follows: TGCAGCGTTGTGAGCGGTGAAAAACTGTTTTTT.

V usage is TRBV2 and J usage is TRBJ1-5, with D maybe TRBD1 (6 bases). This CDR3 spans 14 amino acids. Germline CDR1 reads SNHLY; CDR2 reads FYNNEI. V was clipped by 3 bases and J by 7 bases, with 13 bases between them. The DNA of the CDR3 is TGTGCCAGCAGTGAGAGGGGGGGGCTCCAGCCCCAGCATTTT. Residues: CASSERGGLQPQHF.

The gene calls are TRBV5-4 and TRBJ2-5; 7 bases fit TRBD1. CDR3 size: 15 residues. CDR1 and CDR2 (germline): SGHNT, YYREEE (reference sequence). V gave up 0 bases and J gave up 5 bases; unmatched junction bases: 7. In DNA, the CDR3 is TGTGCCAGCAGCTTGGGACAGGGTACGATGGAGACCCAGTACTTC. As protein: CASSLGQGTMETQYF. Drawing the rest from reference TRBV5-4 and TRBJ2-5, the complete variable domain is ETGVTQSPTHLIKTRGQQVTLRCSSQSGHNTVSWYQQALGQGPQFIFQYYREEENGRGNFPPRFSGLQFPNYSSELNVNALELDDSALYLCASSLGQGTMETQYFGPGTRLLVL.

This chain joins TRBV29-1 and TRBJ2-1, with 11 bases aligning to TRBD2. This CDR3 has 15 amino acids. V was clipped by 4 bases and J by 0 bases; unmatched bases: 2. From germline, CDR1 is SQVTM and CDR2 ANQGSEA. CDR3 loop: CSVVGTSGSYNEQFF. In DNA, the CDR3 is TGCAGCGTTGTCGGGACTAGCGGCTCCTACAATGAGCAGTTCTTC.

This clone was recorded only once. V and J are TRBV6-1 and TRBJ1-1, with 10 nucleotides matching TRBD1. The CDR3 length is 15 residues. The germline CDR1 and CDR2 sequences are MNHNS and SASEGT. Trimming took 3 bases from V and 4 from J; bases not matched to a gene: 5. In DNA, the CDR3 is TGTGCCAGCAGTGACCCGGGACAGGGGAGCACTGAAGCTTTCTTT. This translates into CASSDPGQGSTEAFF.

CDR3 DNA sequence: TGTGCCAGCAGCACGCGTCGGGCTAGCGGGGGCCAGGAGACCCAGTACTTC. Translation gives CASSTRRASGGQETQYF. This chain links TRBV5-4 with TRBJ2-5, with TRBD2 identical over 10 bases. Trimming at V came to 4 bases and at J to 5 bases, leaving 14 bases not matched to a gene. Looked up from germline, CDR1 is SGHNT and CDR2 is YYREEE (reference sequence). The CDR3 loop spans 17 amino acids. Using reference TRBV5-4 and TRBJ2-5 for the parts outside the CDR3, the full variable domain is ETGVTQSPTHLIKTRGQQVTLRCSSQSGHNTVSWYQQALGQGPQFIFQYYREEENGRGNFPPRFSGLQFPNYSSELNVNALELDDSALYLCASSTRRASGGQETQYFGPGTRLLVL.

The rearrangement joins TRBV6-1 to TRBJ2-7, with D perhaps matching TRBD1 (5 bases). V shed 1 base and J shed 2 bases, with 12 bases lying between them. Germline V gene sequence: CDR1 MNHNS, CDR2 SASEGT. The CDR3 covers 15 residues. CDR3 in amino acids: CASSEGQLRTYEQYV. The CDR3 DNA reads as TGTGCCAGCAGTGAAGGACAGCTTCGGACCTACGAGCAGTACGTC.

The rearrangement links TRBV28 to TRBJ1-6; D remains unclear. V was shortened by 7 bases and J by 6 bases, with 10 bases between the two germline ends. CDR3 size: 13 residues. Germline assignment: CDR1 MDHEN and CDR2 SYDVKM. The CDR3, as DNA: TGTGCCAGCAACATACCACCTAATTCACCCCTCCACTTT. It is translated as CASNIPPNSPLHF.

The chain uses TRBV28 and TRBJ1-5; tentatively, D is TRBD1 (6 bases). Germline-derived CDR1 and CDR2 are MDHEN and SYDVKM. CDR3 length: 15 residues. Trimming took off 1 base at V and 2 bases at J, with 9 bases between the two ends. The CDR3 here is CASSLSDSRNQPQHF. The CDR3 DNA follows: TGTGCCAGCAGTTTATCGGACAGCCGCAATCAGCCCCAGCATTTT.

This sequence joins TRBV27 and TRBJ1-1, with D possibly matching TRBD1 (6 bases). CDR3 size: 15 residues. CDR1 and CDR2 (germline): MNHEY, SMNVEV (reference sequence). V dropped 4 bases and J dropped 3 bases, with 15 bases sitting between them. In nucleotides, the CDR3 is TGTGCCAGCAGTTCCCTCAGGGGAAGGGACACTGAAGCTTTCTTT. This codes for CASSSLRGRDTEAFF.